A selection of T cell receptor beta chains follows, all from one sample in a study of OX40 agonist ivuxolimab in advanced cancers. Here immunoSEQ multiplex PCR was the method, and the copy in TCRdb shows in-frame clones only, minus some. The sample includes fewer than 90,000 clones, around nine tenths of them seen just once. Sequences were derived from CD4+ or CD8+ T cells sorted from blood, sampled in a trial of the OX40 agonist ivuxolimab. These receptors were obtained from an adult with an advanced solid tumor such as melanoma, head and neck, liver or kidney cancer. CDR3s include the opening cysteine and the closing phenylalanine or tryptophan. Fields, in order: CDR3 length, clone size, J gene, V gene, D gene, CDR3 DNA, CDR3 protein. The D gene is left open where the match is weak. The size entry is marked missing in some rows and otherwise reads once, few, many or a size class.

CDR3 length: 15; clone size: once; J gene: TRBJ2-5; V gene: TRBV2; D gene: .; CDR3 DNA: TGTGCCAGCAAAGAAGGTAGCTCGAGGGGGAAGACCCAGTACTTC; CDR3 protein: CASKEGSSRGKTQYF
CDR3 length: 14; clone size: .; J gene: TRBJ1-2; V gene: TRBV25-1; D gene: TRBD1; CDR3 DNA: TGTGCTTCGAGGGGGGACAGGGGTCTTTATGGCTACACCTTC; CDR3 protein: CASRGDRGLYGYTF
CDR3 length: 15; clone size: .; J gene: TRBJ1-6; V gene: TRBV28; D gene: .; CDR3 DNA: TGTGCCAGCAGTTTCTTTTCCCGGAGGAATTCACCCCTCCACTTT; CDR3 protein: CASSFFSRRNSPLHF
CDR3 length: 15; clone size: .; J gene: TRBJ2-3; V gene: TRBV6-1; D gene: TRBD2; CDR3 DNA: TGTGCCAGCAGTGAAGGAGCGGGGAGCACAGATACGCAGTATTTT; CDR3 protein: CASSEGAGSTDTQYF
CDR3 length: 13; clone size: few; J gene: TRBJ1-6; V gene: TRBV2; D gene: .; CDR3 DNA: TGTGCCAGCAGCTCTTTTATTGATTCACCCCTCCACTTT; CDR3 protein: CASSSFIDSPLHF
CDR3 length: 15; clone size: once; J gene: TRBJ2-2; V gene: TRBV7-9; D gene: .; CDR3 DNA: TGTGCCAGCAGCTCACGATCGGCTGACACCGGGGAGCTGTTTTTT; CDR3 protein: CASSSRSADTGELFF
CDR3 length: 18; clone size: .; J gene: TRBJ2-7; V gene: TRBV4-1; D gene: TRBD1; CDR3 DNA: TGCGCCAGCAGCCAAGATGGTGTGAGGACAGGGAAGTCCTACGAGCAGTACTTC; CDR3 protein: CASSQDGVRTGKSYEQYF
CDR3 length: 14; clone size: .; J gene: TRBJ1-4; V gene: TRBV6-6; D gene: .; CDR3 DNA: TGTGCCAGCAGTTCAACGGTAGTGGGTGAAAAACTGTTTTTT; CDR3 protein: CASSSTVVGEKLFF
CDR3 length: 11; clone size: .; J gene: TRBJ2-3; V gene: TRBV18; D gene: .; CDR3 DNA: TGTGCCAGCTCACCGCGAGATACGCAGTATTTT; CDR3 protein: CASSPRDTQYF
CDR3 length: 15; clone size: .; J gene: TRBJ2-4; V gene: TRBV6-6; D gene: .; CDR3 DNA: TGTGCCAGCAGCGACAGCTTACTAGCCAAAAACATTCAGTACTTC; CDR3 protein: CASSDSLLAKNIQYF
CDR3 length: 14; clone size: .; J gene: TRBJ2-2; V gene: TRBV6-5; D gene: .; CDR3 DNA: TGTGCCAGCAGTTACACCCCACTCGTAGGGGAGCTGTTTTTT; CDR3 protein: CASSYTPLVGELFF
CDR3 length: 13; clone size: .; J gene: TRBJ1-5; V gene: TRBV19; D gene: .; CDR3 DNA: TGTGCCAGTAGTATAGACAGAGGACAGCCCCAGCATTTT; CDR3 protein: CASSIDRGQPQHF
CDR3 length: 16; clone size: .; J gene: TRBJ1-4; V gene: TRBV28; D gene: TRBD1; CDR3 DNA: TGTGCCAGCAGTTCCCATGGACAGGGGTGGGATGAAAAACTGTTTTTT; CDR3 protein: CASSSHGQGWDEKLFF